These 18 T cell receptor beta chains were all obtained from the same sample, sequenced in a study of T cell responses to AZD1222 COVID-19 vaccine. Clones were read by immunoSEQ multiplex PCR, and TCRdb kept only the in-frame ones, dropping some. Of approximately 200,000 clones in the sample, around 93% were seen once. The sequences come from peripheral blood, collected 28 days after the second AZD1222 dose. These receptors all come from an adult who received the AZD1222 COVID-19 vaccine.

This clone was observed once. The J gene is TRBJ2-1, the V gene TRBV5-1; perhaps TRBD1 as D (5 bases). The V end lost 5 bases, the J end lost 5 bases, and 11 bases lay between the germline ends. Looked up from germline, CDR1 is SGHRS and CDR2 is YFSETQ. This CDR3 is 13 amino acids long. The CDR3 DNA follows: TGCGCCAGCAGAGGGGTAACGAACAATGAGCAGTTCTTC. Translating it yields CASRGVTNNEQFF.

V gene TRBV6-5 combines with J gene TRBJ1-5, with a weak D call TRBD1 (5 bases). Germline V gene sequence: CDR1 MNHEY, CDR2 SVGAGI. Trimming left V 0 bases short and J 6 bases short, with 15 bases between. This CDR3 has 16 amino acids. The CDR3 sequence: CASSYSTVGVGQPQHF. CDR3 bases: TGTGCCAGCAGTTACTCGACAGTCGGGGTAGGTCAGCCCCAGCATTTT.

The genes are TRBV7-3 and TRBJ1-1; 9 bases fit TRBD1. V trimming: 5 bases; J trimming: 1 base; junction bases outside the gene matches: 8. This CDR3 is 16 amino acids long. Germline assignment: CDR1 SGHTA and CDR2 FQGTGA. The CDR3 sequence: CASSPGRTGANTEAFF. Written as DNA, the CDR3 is TGTGCCAGCAGCCCTGGGCGGACAGGGGCGAACACTGAAGCTTTCTTT.

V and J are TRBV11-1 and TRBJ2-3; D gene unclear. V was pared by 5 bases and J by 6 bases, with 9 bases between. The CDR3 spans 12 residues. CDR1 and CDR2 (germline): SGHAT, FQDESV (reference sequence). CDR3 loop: CASSPRRDTQYF. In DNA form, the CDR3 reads TGTGCCAGCAGCCCGCGAAGGGATACGCAGTATTTT.

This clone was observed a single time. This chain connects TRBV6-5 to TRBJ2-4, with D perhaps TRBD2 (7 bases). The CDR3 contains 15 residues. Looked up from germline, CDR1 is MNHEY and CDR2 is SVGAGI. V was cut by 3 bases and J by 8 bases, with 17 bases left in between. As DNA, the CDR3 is TGTGCCAGCAGTTATAAGGGGGAGGGCCCGGACATTCAGTACTTC. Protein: CASSYKGEGPDIQYF.

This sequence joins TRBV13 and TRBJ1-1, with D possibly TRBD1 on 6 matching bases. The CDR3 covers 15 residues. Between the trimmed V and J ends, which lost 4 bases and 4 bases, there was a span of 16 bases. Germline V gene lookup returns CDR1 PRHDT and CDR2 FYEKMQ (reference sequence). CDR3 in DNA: TGTGCCAGCAGCTGGCTCCGACAGGTGTCCACTGAAGCTTTCTTT. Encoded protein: CASSWLRQVSTEAFF.

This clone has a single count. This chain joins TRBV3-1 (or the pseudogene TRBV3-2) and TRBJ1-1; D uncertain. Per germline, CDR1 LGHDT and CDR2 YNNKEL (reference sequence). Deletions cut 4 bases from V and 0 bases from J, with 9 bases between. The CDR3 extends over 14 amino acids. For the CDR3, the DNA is TGTGCCAGCAGCCGCGCGGCCATGAACACTGAAGCTTTCTTT. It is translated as CASSRAAMNTEAFF.

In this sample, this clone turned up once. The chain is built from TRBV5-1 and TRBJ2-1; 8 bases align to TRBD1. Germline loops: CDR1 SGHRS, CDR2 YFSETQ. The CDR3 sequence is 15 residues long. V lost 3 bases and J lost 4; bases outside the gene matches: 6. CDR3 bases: TGCGCCAGCAGCTCACCGGGACAGGCTTACAATGAGCAGTTCTTC. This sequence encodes CASSSPGQAYNEQFF.

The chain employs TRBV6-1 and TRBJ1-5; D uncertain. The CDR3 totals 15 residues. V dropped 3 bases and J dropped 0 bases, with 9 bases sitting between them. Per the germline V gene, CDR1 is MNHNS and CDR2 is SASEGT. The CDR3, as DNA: TGTGCCAGCAGTGAGACAACCTATAGCAATCAGCCCCAGCATTTT. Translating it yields CASSETTYSNQPQHF.

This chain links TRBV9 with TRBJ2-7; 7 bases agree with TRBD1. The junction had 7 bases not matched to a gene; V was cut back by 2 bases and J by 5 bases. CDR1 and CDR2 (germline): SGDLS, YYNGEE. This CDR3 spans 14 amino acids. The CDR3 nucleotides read TGTGCCAGCAGCGTGGAACACAGGGGTAACGAGCAGTACTTC. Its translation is CASSVEHRGNEQYF.

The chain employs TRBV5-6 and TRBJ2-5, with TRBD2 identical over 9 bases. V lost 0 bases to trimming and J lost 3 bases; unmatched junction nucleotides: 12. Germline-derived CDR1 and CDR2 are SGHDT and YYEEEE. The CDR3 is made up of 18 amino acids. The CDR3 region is CASSLGRMLAGKKETQYF. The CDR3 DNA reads TGTGCCAGCAGCTTGGGGCGAATGCTAGCGGGAAAAAAAGAGACCCAGTACTTC.

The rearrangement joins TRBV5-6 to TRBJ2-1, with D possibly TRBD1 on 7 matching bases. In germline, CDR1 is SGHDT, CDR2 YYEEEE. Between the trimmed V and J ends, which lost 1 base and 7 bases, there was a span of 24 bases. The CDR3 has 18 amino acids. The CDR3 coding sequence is TGTGCCAGCAGCTTGTTAATTGAACGGGGGCAGGGGGGAAATGAGCAGTTCTTC. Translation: CASSLLIERGQGGNEQFF.

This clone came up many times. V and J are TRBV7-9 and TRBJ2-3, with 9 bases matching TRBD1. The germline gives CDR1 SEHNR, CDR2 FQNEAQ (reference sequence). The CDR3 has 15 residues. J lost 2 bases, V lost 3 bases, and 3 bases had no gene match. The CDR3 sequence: CASSFRDRDTDTQYF. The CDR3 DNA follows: TGTGCCAGCAGCTTTAGGGACAGGGACACAGATACGCAGTATTTT.

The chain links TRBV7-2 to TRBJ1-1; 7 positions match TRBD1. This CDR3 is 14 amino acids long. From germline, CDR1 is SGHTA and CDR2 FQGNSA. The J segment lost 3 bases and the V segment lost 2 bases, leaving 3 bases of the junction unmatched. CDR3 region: CASSLRQGDTEAFF. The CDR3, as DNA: TGTGCCAGCAGCTTACGACAGGGAGACACTGAAGCTTTCTTT. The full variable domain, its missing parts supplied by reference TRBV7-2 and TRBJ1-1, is GAGVSQSPSNKVTEKGKDVELRCDPISGHTALYWYRQSLGQGLEFLIYFQGNSAPDKSGLPSDRFSAERTGGSVSTLTIQRTQQEDSAVYLCASSLRQGDTEAFFGQGTRLTVV.

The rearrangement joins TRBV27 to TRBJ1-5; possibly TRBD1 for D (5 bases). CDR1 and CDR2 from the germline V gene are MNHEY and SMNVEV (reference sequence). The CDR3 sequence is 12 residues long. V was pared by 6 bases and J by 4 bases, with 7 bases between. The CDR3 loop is CASRGRNQPQHF. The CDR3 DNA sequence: TGTGCCAGCAGGGGACGGAATCAGCCCCAGCATTTT.

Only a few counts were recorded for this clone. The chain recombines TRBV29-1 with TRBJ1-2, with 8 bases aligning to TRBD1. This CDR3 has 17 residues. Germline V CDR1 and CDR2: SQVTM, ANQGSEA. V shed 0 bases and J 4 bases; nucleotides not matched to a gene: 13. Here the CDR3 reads CSVEDPRRQGKGYGYTF. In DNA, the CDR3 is TGCAGCGTTGAAGATCCCCGTAGACAGGGGAAGGGCTATGGCTACACCTTC.

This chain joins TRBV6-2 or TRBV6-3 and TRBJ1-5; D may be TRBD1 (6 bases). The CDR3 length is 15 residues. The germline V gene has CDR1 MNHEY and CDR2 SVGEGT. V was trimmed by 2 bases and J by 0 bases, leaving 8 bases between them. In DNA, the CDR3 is TGTGCCAGCAGTTACCCAGGGGTTAGCAATCAGCCCCAGCATTTT. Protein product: CASSYPGVSNQPQHF.

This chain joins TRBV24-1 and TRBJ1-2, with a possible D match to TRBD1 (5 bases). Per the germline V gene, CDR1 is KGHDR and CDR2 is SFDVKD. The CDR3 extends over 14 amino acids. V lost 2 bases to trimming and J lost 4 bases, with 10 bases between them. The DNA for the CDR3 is TGTGCCACCAGTGATTCCGACAGAAGCTATGGCTACACCTTC. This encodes CATSDSDRSYGYTF.